The T cell receptor (beta chain) described here comes from a study of technical replicates of blood from four donors (dated by TCRdb to about 2017). Of note for this clone: The clone's antigen remains unknown. Base-call qualities are not available, and no considerably larger clone is one nucleotide away.

Library preparation used the immunoSEQ multiplex PCR assay. The clones in this table, taken by TCRdb from immuneACCESS, are in-frame only. Not every clone is retained; where verified, under half of the shortfall comes from an unresolved V gene, and the cause of the rest is unknown. This sample comprises 100,000 or so clones, 96% of them detected only once. The ten largest clones capture around 0.2% of the sample. The TCR originated in a human donor in good health. The sequenced sample was T cells isolated from PBMCs.

The CDR3 reads as follows: CASSLGQTGGAPRKLFF. The sequence in DNA is TGTGCCAGCAGCTTGGGGCAAACAGGGGGAGCCCCGCGAAAACTGTTTTTT. In this chain, TRBV5-4 is recombined with TRBJ1-4, and TRBD1 matches 8 of the central bases. Trimmed from V: 0 bases; trimmed from J: 10 bases; junction bases lacking a gene match: 14. The CDR3 numbers 17 residues from cysteine through phenylalanine. Here the CDR3 DNA is all that survives: 51 bases in frame from base 1. Reading the germline V gene (reference sequence) gives CDR1 SGHNT and CDR2 YYREEE.